This TCR beta chain was identified during a study of cytomegalovirus exposure and HLA in healthy donors. A multiplex PCR was run with 60 Vbeta primers and 13 Jbeta primers. Measured with immunoSEQ multiplex PCR; TCRdb has only the in-frame clones, and not every one. The profile covers approximately 130,000 clones, with 65% to 90% appearing a single time and around 1.2% taken by the ten largest. The germline V gene encodes CDR1 MNHNS and CDR2 SASEGT. V gave up 3 bases and J gave up 8 bases, with 13 bases separating them. The CDR3 extends over 13 amino acids. Study-level findings and limits: The study flagged some 180 TCR beta chains as cytomegalovirus-associated. Accurate predictions that matched the HLA-A and HLA-B alleles of most subjects were reportedly made from TCR beta sequences. Rates of TCR association differed by HLA locus in a later analysis, with DRB1 highest and HLA-C lowest.

For this clone: Antigen unknown.

V is TRBV6-1 and J is TRBJ1-2; the D is unclear. The sample taken for sequencing was PBMCs. The receptor comes from a girl aged 2 to 9 in good health and CMV-seronegative. DNA of the CDR3: TGTGCCAGCAGTGAGGAGGGAATCATGGGCTACACCTTC. It encodes CASSEEGIMGYTF.